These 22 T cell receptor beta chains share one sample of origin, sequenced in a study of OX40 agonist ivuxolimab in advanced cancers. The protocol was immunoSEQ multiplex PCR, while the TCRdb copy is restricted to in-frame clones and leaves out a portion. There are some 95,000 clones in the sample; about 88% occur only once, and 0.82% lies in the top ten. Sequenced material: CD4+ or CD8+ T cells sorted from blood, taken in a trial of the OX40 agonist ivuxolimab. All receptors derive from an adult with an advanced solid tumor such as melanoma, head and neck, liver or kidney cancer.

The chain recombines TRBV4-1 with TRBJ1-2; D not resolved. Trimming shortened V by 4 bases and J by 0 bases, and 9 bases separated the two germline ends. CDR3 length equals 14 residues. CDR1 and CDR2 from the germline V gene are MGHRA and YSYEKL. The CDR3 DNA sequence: TGCGCCAGCAGCCTTCCGTCGGCTAACTATGGCTACACCTTC. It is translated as CASSLPSANYGYTF.

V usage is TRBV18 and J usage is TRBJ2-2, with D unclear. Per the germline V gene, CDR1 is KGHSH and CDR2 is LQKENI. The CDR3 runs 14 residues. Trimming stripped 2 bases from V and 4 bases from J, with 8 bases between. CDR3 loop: CASSPGWGTGELFF. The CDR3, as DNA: TGTGCCAGCTCACCAGGCTGGGGCACCGGGGAGCTGTTTTTT. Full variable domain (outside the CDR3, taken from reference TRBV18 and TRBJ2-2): NAGVMQNPRHLVRRRGQEARLRCSPMKGHSHVYWYRQLPEEGLKFMVYLQKENIIDESGMPKERFSAEFPKEGPSILRIQQVVRGDSAAYFCASSPGWGTGELFFGEGSRLTVL.

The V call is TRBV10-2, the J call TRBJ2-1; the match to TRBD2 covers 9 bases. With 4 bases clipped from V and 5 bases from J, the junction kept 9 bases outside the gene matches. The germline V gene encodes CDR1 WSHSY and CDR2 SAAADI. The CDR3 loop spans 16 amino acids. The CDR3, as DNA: TGCGCCAGCAGTGCTCGTCTAGCGGGAAGGGACAATGAGCAGTTCTTC. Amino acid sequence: CASSARLAGRDNEQFF.

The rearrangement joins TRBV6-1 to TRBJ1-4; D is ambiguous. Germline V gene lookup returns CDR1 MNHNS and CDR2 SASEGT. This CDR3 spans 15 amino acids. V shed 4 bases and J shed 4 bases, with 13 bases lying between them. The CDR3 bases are TGTGCCAGCAGTGCGTACAGAACCCTTAATGAAAAACTGTTTTTT. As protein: CASSAYRTLNEKLFF.

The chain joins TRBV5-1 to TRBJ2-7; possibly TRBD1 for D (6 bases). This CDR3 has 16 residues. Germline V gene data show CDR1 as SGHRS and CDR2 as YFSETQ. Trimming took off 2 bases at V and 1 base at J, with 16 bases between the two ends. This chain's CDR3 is CASSFVLDSLSYEQYF. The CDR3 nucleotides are TGCGCCAGCAGCTTCGTCTTGGACAGTCTATCCTACGAGCAGTACTTC.

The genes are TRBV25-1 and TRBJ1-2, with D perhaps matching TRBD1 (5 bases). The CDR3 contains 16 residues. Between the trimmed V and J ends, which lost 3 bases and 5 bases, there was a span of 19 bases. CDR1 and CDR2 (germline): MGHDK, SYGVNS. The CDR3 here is CASSDGPPGRVYGYTF. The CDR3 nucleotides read TGTGCCAGCAGTGATGGACCCCCCGGCAGGGTATATGGCTACACCTTC.

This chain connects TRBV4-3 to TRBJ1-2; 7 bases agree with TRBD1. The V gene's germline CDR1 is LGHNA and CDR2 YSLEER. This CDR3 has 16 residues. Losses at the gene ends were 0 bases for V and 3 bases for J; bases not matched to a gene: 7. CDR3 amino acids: CASSQDYARGDYGYTF. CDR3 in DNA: TGCGCCAGCAGCCAAGATTACGCCAGGGGGGACTATGGCTACACCTTC.

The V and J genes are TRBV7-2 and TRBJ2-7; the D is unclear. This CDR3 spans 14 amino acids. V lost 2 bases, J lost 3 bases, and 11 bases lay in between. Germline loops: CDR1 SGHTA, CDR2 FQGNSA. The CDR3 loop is CASSLNWENYEQYF. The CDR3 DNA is TGTGCCAGCAGCTTAAATTGGGAAAACTACGAGCAGTACTTC.

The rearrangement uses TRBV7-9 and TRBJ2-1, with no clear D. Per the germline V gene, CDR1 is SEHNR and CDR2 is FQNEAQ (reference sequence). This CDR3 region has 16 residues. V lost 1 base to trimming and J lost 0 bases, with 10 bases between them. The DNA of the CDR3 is TGTGCCAGCAGCTTAGACGAGAGGAGCTCCTACAATGAGCAGTTCTTC. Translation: CASSLDERSSYNEQFF.

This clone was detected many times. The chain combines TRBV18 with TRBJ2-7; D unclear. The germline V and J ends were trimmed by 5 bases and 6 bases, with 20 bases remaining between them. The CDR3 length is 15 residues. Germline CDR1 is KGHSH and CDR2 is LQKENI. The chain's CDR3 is CASSSTTDLSAEQYF. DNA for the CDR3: TGTGCCAGCTCATCAACTACGGATCTCTCCGCCGAGCAGTACTTC.

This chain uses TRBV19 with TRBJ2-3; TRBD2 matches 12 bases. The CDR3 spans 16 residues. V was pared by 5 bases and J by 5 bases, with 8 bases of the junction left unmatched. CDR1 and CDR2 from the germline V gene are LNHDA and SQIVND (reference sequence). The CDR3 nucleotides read TGTGCCAGTAGTGCCAGACTAGCGGGAGATCAAGATACGCAGTATTTT. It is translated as CASSARLAGDQDTQYF.

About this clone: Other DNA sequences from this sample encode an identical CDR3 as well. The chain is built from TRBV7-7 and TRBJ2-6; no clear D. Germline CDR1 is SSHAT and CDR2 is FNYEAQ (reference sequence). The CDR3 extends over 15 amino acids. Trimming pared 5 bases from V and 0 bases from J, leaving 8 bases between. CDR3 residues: CASSLGHSGANVLTF. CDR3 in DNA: TGTGCCAGCAGCCTTGGGCACTCTGGGGCCAACGTCCTGACTTTC. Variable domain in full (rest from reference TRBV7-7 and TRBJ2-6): GAGVSQSPRYKVTKRGQDVTLRCDPISSHATLYWYQQALGQGPEFLTYFNYEAQPDKSGLPSDRFSAERPEGSISTLTIQRTEQRDSAMYRCASSLGHSGANVLTFGAGSRLTVL.

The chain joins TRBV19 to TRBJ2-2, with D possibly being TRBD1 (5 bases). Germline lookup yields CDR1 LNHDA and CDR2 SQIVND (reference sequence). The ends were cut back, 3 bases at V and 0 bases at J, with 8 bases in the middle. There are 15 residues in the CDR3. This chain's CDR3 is CASSIQTANTGELFF. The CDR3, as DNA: TGTGCCAGTAGTATTCAGACAGCGAACACCGGGGAGCTGTTTTTT.

CDR3 loop: CASSNGQASYGYTF. In DNA form, the CDR3 reads TGCGCCAGCAGCAACGGACAGGCCAGCTATGGCTACACCTTC. The rearrangement uses TRBV5-1 and TRBJ1-2; TRBD1 matches at 7 bases. CDR1 and CDR2 (germline): SGHRS, YFSETQ. V gave up 4 bases and J gave up 4 bases; unmatched junction bases: 7. This CDR3 is built from 14 residues.

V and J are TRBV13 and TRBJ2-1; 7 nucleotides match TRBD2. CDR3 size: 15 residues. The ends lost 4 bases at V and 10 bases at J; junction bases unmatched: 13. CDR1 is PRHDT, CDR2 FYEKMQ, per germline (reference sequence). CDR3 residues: CASSSNHYEAGEQFF. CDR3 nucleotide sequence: TGTGCCAGCAGCTCAAACCATTATGAAGCGGGAGAGCAGTTCTTC.

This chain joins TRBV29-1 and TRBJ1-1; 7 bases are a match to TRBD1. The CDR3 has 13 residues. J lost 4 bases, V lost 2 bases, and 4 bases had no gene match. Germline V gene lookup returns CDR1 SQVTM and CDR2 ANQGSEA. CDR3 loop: CSVESQGGTEAFF. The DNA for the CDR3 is TGCAGCGTTGAATCCCAGGGGGGCACTGAAGCTTTCTTT.

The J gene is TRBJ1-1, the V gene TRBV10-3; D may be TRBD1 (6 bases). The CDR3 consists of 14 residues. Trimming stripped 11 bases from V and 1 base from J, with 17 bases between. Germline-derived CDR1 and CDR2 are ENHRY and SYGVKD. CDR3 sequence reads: CAVQTGSRNTEAFF. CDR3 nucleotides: TGTGCCGTACAGACAGGTAGTAGGAACACTGAAGCTTTCTTT.

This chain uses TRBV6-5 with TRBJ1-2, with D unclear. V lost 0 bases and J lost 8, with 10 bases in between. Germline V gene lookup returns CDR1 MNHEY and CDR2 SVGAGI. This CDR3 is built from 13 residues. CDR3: CASSYSDSRGYTF. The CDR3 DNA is TGTGCCAGCAGTTACTCCGATTCGCGGGGCTACACCTTC.

The chain's CDR3 is CASSWGAGGAYEQYV. The DNA for the CDR3 is TGTGCCAGCAGCTGGGGCGCGGGAGGTGCCTACGAGCAGTACGTC. This chain links TRBV7-9 with TRBJ2-7; 8 bases are shared with TRBD2. Germline loops: CDR1 SEHNR, CDR2 FQNEAQ (reference sequence). The CDR3 contains 15 residues. V was clipped by 4 bases and J by 2 bases; unmatched bases: 7.

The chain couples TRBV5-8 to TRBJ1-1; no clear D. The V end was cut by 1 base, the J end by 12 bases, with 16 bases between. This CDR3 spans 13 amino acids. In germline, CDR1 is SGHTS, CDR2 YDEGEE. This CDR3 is CASSLQQTTGSFF. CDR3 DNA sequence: TGTGCCAGCAGCTTGCAACAGACCACTGGGTCTTTCTTT.

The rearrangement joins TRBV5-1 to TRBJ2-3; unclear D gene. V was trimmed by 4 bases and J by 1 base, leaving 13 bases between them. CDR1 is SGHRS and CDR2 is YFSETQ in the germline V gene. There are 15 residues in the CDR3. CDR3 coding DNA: TGCGCCAGCAGCCCCCCTTCGAGTGGCACAGATACGCAGTATTTT. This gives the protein CASSPPSSGTDTQYF.

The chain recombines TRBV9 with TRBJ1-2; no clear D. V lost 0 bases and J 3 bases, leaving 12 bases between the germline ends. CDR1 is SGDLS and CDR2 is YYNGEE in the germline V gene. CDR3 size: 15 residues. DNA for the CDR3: TGTGCCAGCAGCGTAGGGTCCCGGTTGGACTATGGCTACACCTTC. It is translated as CASSVGSRLDYGYTF.